Each of the 6 T cell receptor beta chains below was sequenced from the same sample in a study of shared clonotypes between healthy human individuals. Terminally differentiated effector memory CD45RA+ cells were left out of the naive CD8 fraction, which was CD45RO-negative and positively selected for CCR7. Only in-frame clones appear in the TCRdb table, and some are missing; sequencing was by immunoSEQ multiplex PCR. Counted here are millions of clones, about 95% occurring once; the ten biggest clones make up around 1.1%. Sample: naive CD8+ T cells sorted from blood. The source is a man aged 18 to 29 in good health.

The chain carries TRBV27 and TRBJ2-6; 7 nucleotides line up with TRBD1. V shed 5 bases, J shed 9 bases, and the junction held 7 bases outside the gene matches. Germline V gives CDR1 MNHEY, CDR2 SMNVEV (reference sequence). The CDR3 sequence is 14 residues long. CDR3 coding DNA: TGTGCCAGCAGTCTCCGACAGGGTAGCAACGTCCTGACTTTC. Translating it yields CASSLRQGSNVLTF. Complete variable domain (other parts from reference TRBV27 and TRBJ2-6): EAQVTQNPRYLITVTGKKLTVTCSQNMNHEYMSWYRQDPGLGLRQIYYSMNVEVTDKGDVPEGYKVSRKEKRNFPLILESPSPNQTSLYFCASSLRQGSNVLTFGAGSRLTVL.

The rearrangement links TRBV7-9 to TRBJ2-7; possibly TRBD2 for D (5 bases). CDR1 is SEHNR, CDR2 FQNEAQ, per germline (reference sequence). Trimming took off 7 bases at V and 2 bases at J, with 15 bases between the two ends. The CDR3 covers 14 residues. CDR3 protein: CASNSVGDPYEQYF. In DNA, the CDR3 is TGTGCCAGCAACTCAGTGGGAGATCCCTACGAGCAGTACTTC.

The rearrangement uses TRBV4-3 and TRBJ2-1; D uncertain. The germline V gene has CDR1 LGHNA and CDR2 YSLEER. CDR3 size: 17 residues. Trimming removed 0 bases at V and 4 bases at J, with 16 bases between. CDR3 in DNA: TGCGCCAGCAGCCAAGAAGAAATGCCAGGCATATACAATGAGCAGTTCTTC. It codes for CASSQEEMPGIYNEQFF.

Comment on this clone: Other nucleotide sequences from this sample produce the same CDR3. V and J are TRBV6-5 and TRBJ1-3; no clear D. This CDR3 has 14 residues. The ends were cut back, 3 bases at V and 1 base at J, with 7 bases in the middle. Germline V gene data show CDR1 as MNHEY and CDR2 as SVGAGI. The CDR3: CASSYGGSGNTIYF. The CDR3 DNA reads as TGTGCCAGCAGTTATGGAGGATCTGGAAACACCATATATTTT.

This clone was counted a few times. The V call is TRBV6-5, the J call TRBJ2-6; D is unresolved. The CDR3 has 14 amino acids. Trimming removed 5 bases at V and 0 bases at J, with 5 bases between. CDR1 is MNHEY, CDR2 SVGAGI, per germline. The CDR3 DNA is TGTGCCAGCAGTGTCAGCTCTGGGGCCAACGTCCTGACTTTC. As protein: CASSVSSGANVLTF.

Concerning this clone: Additional DNA sequences in this sample encode the identical CDR3. The chain is built from TRBV15 and TRBJ2-7; D remains unclear. Between the trimmed V and J ends, which lost 1 base and 4 bases, there was a span of 11 bases. Germline CDR1 LNHNV, CDR2 YYDKDF (reference sequence). The CDR3 loop spans 14 amino acids. The CDR3 DNA is TGTGCCACCAGCAGAGGGGGTGTCGGGTACGAGCAGTACTTC. It translates to CATSRGGVGYEQYF.